Below, one T cell receptor (beta chain) is given with its context. Its antigen is not identified. These data belong to a study of early stage breast cancer tumors. The wider study: ER+/PR+/HER2- status applied to about 70% of the 16 invasive breast tumors.

Overall study findings and caveats: Commonly generated sequences made up most enriched TCRB sequences shared between patients. In most of the 16 patients, blood comparison separated tumor from normal breast.

The CDR3 consists of 12 residues. Trimming pared 8 bases from V and 4 bases from J, leaving 10 bases between. Germline CDR1 MNHNS, CDR2 SASEGT. Data came from immunoSEQ multiplex PCR; TCRdb stores just in-frame clones and leaves some out. The sample carries 60,000 to 75,000 clones, approximately 80% recorded once. This receptor was taken from a person aged 40-50 years with breast cancer. Sequenced input: blood. V gene TRBV6-1 combines with J gene TRBJ2-3; D gene uncertain. The CDR3 spells CASRRTSDTQYF. In DNA form, the CDR3 reads TGTGCCAGCCGTAGAACCTCAGATACGCAGTATTTT.